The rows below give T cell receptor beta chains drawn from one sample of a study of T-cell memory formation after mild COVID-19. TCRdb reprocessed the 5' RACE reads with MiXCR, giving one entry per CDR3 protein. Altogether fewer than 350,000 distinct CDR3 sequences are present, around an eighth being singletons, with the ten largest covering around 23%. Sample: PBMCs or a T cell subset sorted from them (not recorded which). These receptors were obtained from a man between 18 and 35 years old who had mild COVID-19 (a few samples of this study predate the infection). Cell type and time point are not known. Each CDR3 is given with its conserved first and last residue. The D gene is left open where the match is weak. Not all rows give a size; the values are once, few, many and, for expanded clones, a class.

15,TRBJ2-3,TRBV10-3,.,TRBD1,CAISENRGATDTQYF,TGTGCCATCAGTGAAAACAGGGGGGCCACAGATACGCAGTATTTT
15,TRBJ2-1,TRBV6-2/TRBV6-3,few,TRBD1,CASSYSGTGANEQFF,TGTGCCAGCAGTTACTCAGGGACAGGGGCGAATGAGCAGTTCTTC
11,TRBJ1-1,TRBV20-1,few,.,CSARDLSEAFF,TGCAGTGCTAGAGATTTGTCGGAAGCTTTCTTT
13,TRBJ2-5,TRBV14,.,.,CASSFSELSGEYF,TGTGCCAGCAGCTTCTCCGAACTCAGCGGCGAGTACTTC
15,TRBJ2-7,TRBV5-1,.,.,CASSLGGTTSGEQYF,TGCGCCAGCAGCTTGGGTGGGACAACCTCTGGGGAGCAGTACTTC
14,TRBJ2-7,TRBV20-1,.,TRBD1,CSARDSTFAYEQYF,TGCAGTGCAAGGGACAGTACTTTTGCCTACGAGCAGTACTTC
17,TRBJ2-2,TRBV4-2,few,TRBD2,CASSQLLAGANTGELFF,TGTGCCAGCAGCCAGTTACTAGCGGGGGCGAACACCGGGGAGCTGTTTTTT
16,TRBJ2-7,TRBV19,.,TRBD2,CASSKASGGLPNEQYF,TGTGCCAGTAGTAAGGCTAGCGGGGGCCTGCCGAACGAGCAGTACTTC
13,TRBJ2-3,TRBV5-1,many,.,CASSLKGTDTQYF,TGCGCCAGCAGCTTGAAGGGCACAGATACGCAGTATTTT
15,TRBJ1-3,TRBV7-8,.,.,CASSLGRQAGNTIYF,TGTGCCAGCAGCTTAGGGAGACAGGCAGGAAACACCATATATTTT
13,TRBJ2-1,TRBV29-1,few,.,CSVELMGHNEQFF,TGCAGCGTTGAATTGATGGGGCACAATGAGCAGTTCTTC
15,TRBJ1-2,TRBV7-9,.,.,CASSLGKDRNYGYTF,TGTGCCAGCAGCTTAGGAAAAGACAGGAACTATGGCTACACCTTC
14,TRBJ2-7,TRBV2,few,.,CASSEAGALYEQYF,TGTGCCAGCAGTGAAGCCGGGGCTCTCTACGAGCAGTACTTC
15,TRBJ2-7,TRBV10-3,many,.,CAIRGSGGVLYEQYF,TGTGCCATCAGGGGGTCCGGTGGGGTCCTCTACGAGCAGTACTTC
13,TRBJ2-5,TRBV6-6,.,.,CASSYEDRETQYF,TGTGCCAGCAGTTACGAGGACCGAGAGACCCAGTACTTC
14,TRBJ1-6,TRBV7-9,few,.,CASSFSGGNSPLHF,TGTGCCAGCAGCTTTAGTGGGGGTAATTCACCCCTCCACTTT
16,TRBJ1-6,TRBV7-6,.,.,CASSLALSGQNSPLHF,TGTGCCAGCAGCTTAGCGCTGTCAGGGCAGAATTCACCCCTCCACTTT
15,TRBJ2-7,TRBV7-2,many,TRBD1,CASSYNRGLIYEQYF,TGTGCCAGCAGCTATAACAGGGGGCTAATTTACGAGCAGTACTTC
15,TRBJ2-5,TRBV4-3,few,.,CASSLRDSPGVGQYF,TGCGCCAGCAGCCTACGGGACTCTCCAGGAGTTGGCCAGTACTTC
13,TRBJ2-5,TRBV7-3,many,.,CASSAGARETQYF,TGTGCCAGCAGCGCGGGGGCGCGGGAGACCCAGTACTTC
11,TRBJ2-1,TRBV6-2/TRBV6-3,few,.,CASRVNNEQFF,TGTGCCAGCAGGGTAAACAATGAGCAGTTCTTC
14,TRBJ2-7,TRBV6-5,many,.,CASSPGQPAGKQYF,TGTGCCAGCAGTCCTGGACAACCCGCCGGGAAGCAGTACTTC
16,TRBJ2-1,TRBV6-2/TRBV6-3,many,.,CASSYGAGGPYNEQFF,TGTGCCAGCAGTTACGGTGCAGGGGGGCCCTACAATGAGCAGTTCTTC
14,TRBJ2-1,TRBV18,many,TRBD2,CASSPGLAGVEQFF,TGTGCCAGCTCACCGGGACTAGCGGGGGTTGAGCAGTTCTTC
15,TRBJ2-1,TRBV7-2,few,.,CASSLLWFDDNEQFF,TGTGCCAGCAGCTTATTATGGTTCGACGACAATGAGCAGTTCTTC
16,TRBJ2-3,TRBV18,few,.,CASSPLGAGTRDTQYF,TGTGCCAGCTCACCATTGGGGGCCGGCACACGGGATACGCAGTATTTT
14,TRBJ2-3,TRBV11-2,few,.,CASSLNSGTDTQYF,TGTGCCAGCAGCTTAAACAGCGGCACAGATACGCAGTATTTT
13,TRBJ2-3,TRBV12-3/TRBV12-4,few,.,CASSTTGTDTQYF,TGTGCCAGCAGCACGACAGGCACAGATACGCAGTATTTT
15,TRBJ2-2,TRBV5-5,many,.,CASSYGTRHTGELFF,TGTGCCAGCAGCTACGGGACGCGTCACACCGGGGAGCTGTTTTTT
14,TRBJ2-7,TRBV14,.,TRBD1,CASSQIRDSVEQYF,TGTGCCAGCAGCCAAATCCGGGACAGTGTTGAGCAGTACTTC
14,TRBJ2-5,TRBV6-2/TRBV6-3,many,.,CASSYRDWWETQYF,TGTGCCAGCAGCTACCGGGACTGGTGGGAGACCCAGTACTTC
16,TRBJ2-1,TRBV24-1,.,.,CATSDPTGSSYNEQFF,TGTGCCACCAGTGATCCAACAGGGAGCTCCTACAATGAGCAGTTCTTC
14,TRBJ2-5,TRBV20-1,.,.,CSARTTAPKETQYF,TGCAGTGCTAGGACGACAGCCCCTAAAGAGACCCAGTACTTC
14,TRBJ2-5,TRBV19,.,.,CASSRTVYQETQYF,TGTGCCAGTAGTAGGACGGTGTACCAAGAGACCCAGTACTTC
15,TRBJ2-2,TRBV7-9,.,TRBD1,CASSPGTGTTGELFF,TGTGCCAGCAGCCCTGGGACAGGGACCACCGGGGAGCTGTTTTTT
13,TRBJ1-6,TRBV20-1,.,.,CSVGQFYNSPLHF,TGCAGTGTAGGACAGTTCTATAATTCACCCCTCCACTTT
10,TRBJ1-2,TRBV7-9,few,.,CASSVNGYTF,TGTGCCAGCAGCGTCAATGGCTACACCTTC
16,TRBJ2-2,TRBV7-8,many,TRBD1,CASSSIGTANTGELFF,TGTGCCAGCAGTTCGATCGGGACAGCGAACACCGGGGAGCTGTTTTTT
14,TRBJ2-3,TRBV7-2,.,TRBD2,CASSLRRGVDTQYF,TGTGCCAGCAGCTTAAGACGGGGGGTAGATACGCAGTATTTT